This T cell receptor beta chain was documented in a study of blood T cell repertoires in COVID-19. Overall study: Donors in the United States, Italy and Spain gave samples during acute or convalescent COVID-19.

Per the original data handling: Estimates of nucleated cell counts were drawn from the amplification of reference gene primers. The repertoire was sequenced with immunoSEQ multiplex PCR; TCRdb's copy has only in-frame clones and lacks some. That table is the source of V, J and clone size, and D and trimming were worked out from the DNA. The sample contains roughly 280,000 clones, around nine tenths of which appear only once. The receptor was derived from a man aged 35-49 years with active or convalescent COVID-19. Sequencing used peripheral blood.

The CDR3 coding sequence is TGTGCCAGCAGCGTAGTCCGCGCGGGGGGCTCCTACAATGAGCAGTTCTTC. Translating gives CASSVVRAGGSYNEQFF. The chain is built from TRBV9 and TRBJ2-1, with 8 positions matching TRBD2. V lost 0 bases to trimming and J lost 0 bases; unmatched junction nucleotides: 5. From germline, CDR1 is SGDLS and CDR2 YYNGEE. The CDR3 has 17 amino acids.